The next 12 T cell receptor beta chains were all read from a single sample in a study of T cells in Graves' hyperthyroidism and ophthalmopathy. Template material for amplifying TCR beta CDR3 regions consisted of RNA transcripts. The HTBI primer set drove a first-round RT-PCR of the TCR CDR3. MiXCR, applied by TCRdb to the multiplex PCR reads, yields one record per CDR3 protein. Among approximately 420,000 distinct CDR3 sequences listed, around 15% were seen once. Material for sequencing was blood. The receptor source for this set is a woman younger than 35 with Graves' hyperthyroidism.

The table lists this clonotype with a few counts. This sequence joins TRBV9 and TRBJ1-1; TRBD1 matches at 9 bases. V dropped 4 bases and J dropped 0; count of bases not matched to a gene: 4. Germline-derived CDR1 and CDR2 are SGDLS and YYNGEE. This CDR3 has 15 residues. CDR3 DNA: TGTGCCAGCAGCACGGGACAGGGCGTGAACACTGAAGCTTTCTTT. This encodes CASSTGQGVNTEAFF.

The table lists this clonotype with a few counts. The chain employs TRBV5-1 and TRBJ2-7, with D perhaps assigned TRBD1 or TRBD2 (7 bases each). V gave up 3 bases and J gave up 3 bases, with 13 bases separating them. Germline V gives CDR1 SGHRS, CDR2 YFSETQ. The CDR3 loop spans 14 amino acids. The CDR3 region is CASSSGGQIYEQYF. DNA of the CDR3: TGCGCCAGCAGCTCGGGGGGACAGATCTACGAGCAGTACTTC.

The chain is built from TRBV19 and TRBJ2-7; 9 bases are shared with TRBD2. Germline values: CDR1 LNHDA, CDR2 SQIVND (reference sequence). J was trimmed by 4 bases and V by 3 bases; bases with no gene match: 10. The CDR3 is 16 amino acids. The CDR3 DNA sequence: TGTGCCAGTAGTATGGGGCAGATAGCGGGAGTGTACGAGCAGTACTTC. Protein sequence: CASSMGQIAGVYEQYF.

This clonotype was observed at least ten times. The genes are TRBV7-9 and TRBJ2-3, with no clear D. Germline V gives CDR1 SEHNR, CDR2 FQNEAQ (reference sequence). The germline V and J ends were trimmed by 4 bases and 4 bases, with 9 bases remaining between them. The CDR3 spans 13 residues. CDR3 DNA: TGTGCCAGCAGCTCCCGGTGGGCAGATACGCAGTATTTT. Amino acids: CASSSRWADTQYF.

This clonotype was observed many times. The CDR3 is CASSQGTLYNSPLHF. The CDR3 DNA is TGTGCCAGCAGCCAAGGGACACTTTATAATTCACCCCTCCACTTT. The gene calls are TRBV3-1 and TRBJ1-6, with D possibly TRBD1 on 5 matching bases. CDR3 length: 15 residues. Germline V gene sequence: CDR1 LGHDT, CDR2 YNNKEL (reference sequence). The germline V and J ends were trimmed by 1 base and 4 bases, with 8 bases remaining between them.

Ten or more counts support this clonotype. This chain joins TRBV20-1 and TRBJ2-1, with TRBD2 matching 10 bases. V lost 0 bases to trimming and J lost 14 bases; unmatched junction nucleotides: 7. Germline V CDR1 and CDR2: DFQATT, SNEGSKA (reference sequence). There are 13 residues in the CDR3. The CDR3 DNA reads as TGCAGTGCTAGAGATGGAGCGGGAGGGCCGGAGTTCTTC. It codes for CSARDGAGGPEFF.

The chain recombines TRBV28 with TRBJ1-1; the D is unclear. Germline lookup yields CDR1 MDHEN and CDR2 SYDVKM. The CDR3 has 14 amino acids. V gave up 2 bases and J gave up 0 bases, with 7 bases separating them. Here the CDR3 reads CASSLPIMNTEAFF. The CDR3 bases are TGTGCCAGCAGTTTACCGATAATGAACACTGAAGCTTTCTTT.

The table lists this clonotype with a few counts. The chain couples TRBV6-1 to TRBJ1-2, with D perhaps matching TRBD1 (5 bases). Between the trimmed V and J ends, which lost 6 bases and 0 bases, there was a span of 14 bases. The germline V gene has CDR1 MNHNS and CDR2 SASEGT. This CDR3 has 15 amino acids. As DNA, the CDR3 is TGTGCCAGCAGCCCGCTGGGGGGAGCTAACTATGGCTACACCTTC. Its translation is CASSPLGGANYGYTF.

This clonotype was picked up a small number of times. The chain joins TRBV27 to TRBJ2-1, with 10 bases identical to TRBD1. Germline assignment: CDR1 MNHEY and CDR2 SMNVEV (reference sequence). Trimming took 7 bases from V and 5 from J; bases not matched to a gene: 11. The CDR3 runs to 16 residues. CDR3 nucleotides: TGTGCCAGCACCCTAACCGGGACAGGGGTCAACAATGAGCAGTTCTTC. Translation: CASTLTGTGVNNEQFF.

This clonotype was counted at least ten times. Here the CDR3 reads CASSLANRGYYEQYF. CDR3 nucleotide sequence: TGTGCCAGCAGCTTAGCGAACAGGGGATACTACGAGCAGTACTTC. The chain carries TRBV7-9 and TRBJ2-7, with 7 bases identical to TRBD1. The CDR3 is 15 residues long. Germline CDR1 reads SEHNR; CDR2 reads FQNEAQ (reference sequence). Germline trimming cut 0 bases from V and 3 bases from J; bases unmatched to any gene: 5.

This chain connects TRBV3-1 to TRBJ1-2; a weak D match, TRBD1 (5 bases). This CDR3 has 14 amino acids. V shed 0 bases and J shed 4 bases, with 9 bases lying between them. Germline CDR1 LGHDT, CDR2 YNNKEL (reference sequence). The CDR3 DNA follows: TGTGCCAGCAGCCAAGACCCAGGGTCCTATGGCTACACCTTC. Its translation is CASSQDPGSYGYTF.

This clonotype was seen repeatedly, ten times or more. The rearrangement joins TRBV29-1 to TRBJ2-5, with 10 nucleotides matching TRBD1. CDR1 is SQVTM and CDR2 is ANQGSEA in the germline V gene. Germline trimming cut 1 base from V and 4 bases from J; bases unmatched to any gene: 6. The length of the CDR3 is 15 residues. The CDR3 spells CSVEADRGRGETQYF. The CDR3 DNA follows: TGCAGCGTTGAAGCGGACAGGGGGAGAGGAGAGACCCAGTACTTC.